The 18 T cell receptor beta chains reported below all come from one sample, sequenced in a study of T cells after posttransplantation cyclophosphamide (dated by TCRdb to 2016 to 2017). The library relied on the immunoSEQ multiplex PCR assay. In TCRdb, the immuneACCESS table is reduced to in-frame sequences with V and J assigned. These tables do not hold every clone; where another copy was compared, an unresolved V gene accounts for under half, and the others remain unexplained. The sample has 25,000 to 35,000 clones on record, about 89% of them singletons. The ten most abundant clones make up around 0.23% of the sample. Viable CD3+CD4+ or CD3+CD8+ cells that were CCR7+CD45RA+CD45RO-CD95-CD27+CD28+ were defined as naive T cells. Sequencing was performed on naive CD4+ T cells sorted from PBMCs. These receptor sequences come from a woman in her sixties in good health, CMV-negative, and a related stem cell transplant donor.

The chain uses TRBV28 and TRBJ1-1, with TRBD1 as a possible D gene (5 bases). The CDR3 has 13 residues. Per the germline V gene, CDR1 is MDHEN and CDR2 is SYDVKM. Deletions cut 6 bases from V and 3 bases from J, with 11 bases between. CDR3 DNA: TGTGCCAGCAGCCGCTGGGGGGACACTGAAGCTTTCTTT. Residues: CASSRWGDTEAFF.

This clone was picked up a small number of times. This chain connects TRBV27 to TRBJ1-4; TRBD1 matches 7 bases. V trimming: 6 bases; J trimming: 8 bases; junction bases outside the gene matches: 12. Germline lookup yields CDR1 MNHEY and CDR2 SMNVEV (reference sequence). This CDR3 region has 15 residues. CDR3 nucleotide sequence: TGTGCCAGCAGCATAAGGACAGGCCATTGGGAAAAACTGTTTTTT. Protein sequence: CASSIRTGHWEKLFF.

This clone was seen just once. The V gene is TRBV9, the J gene TRBJ2-3; 11 bases fit TRBD2. CDR1 and CDR2 (germline): SGDLS, YYNGEE. The CDR3 extends over 16 amino acids. V lost 0 bases, J lost 5 bases, and 5 bases stayed unmatched. CDR3 in DNA: TGTGCCAGCAGCGTAGCCCAGACTAGCGGGGTAGATACGCAGTATTTT. Encoded protein: CASSVAQTSGVDTQYF. Variable domain in full (rest from reference TRBV9 and TRBJ2-3): DSGVTQTPKHLITATGQRVTLRCSPRSGDLSVYWYQQSLDQGLQFLIQYYNGEERAKGNILERFSAQQFPDLHSELNLSSLELGDSALYFCASSVAQTSGVDTQYFGPGTRLTVL.

V and J are TRBV5-1 and TRBJ1-6; D unresolved. CDR3 size: 16 residues. CDR1 and CDR2 (germline): SGHRS, YFSETQ. Trimming left V 3 bases short and J 8 bases short, with 18 bases between. This CDR3 reads CASSSGPTTEYSPLHF. The CDR3 DNA reads as TGCGCCAGCAGCTCCGGCCCGACAACGGAATATTCACCCCTCCACTTT.

This sequence joins TRBV6-5 and TRBJ2-2; 9 bases fit TRBD2. CDR1 is MNHEY, CDR2 SVGAGI, per germline. V shed 8 bases and J 4 bases; nucleotides not matched to a gene: 5. CDR3 size: 14 residues. The DNA for the CDR3 is TGTGCCAGCGTAGCGGGAGTCGGCACCGGGGAGCTGTTTTTT. It yields the protein CASVAGVGTGELFF.

The rearrangement joins TRBV19 to TRBJ1-1; D gene uncertain. V was shortened by 2 bases and J by 3 bases, with 4 bases between the two germline ends. Per the germline V gene, CDR1 is LNHDA and CDR2 is SQIVND (reference sequence). The CDR3 extends over 12 amino acids. CDR3 loop: CASSIQDTEAFF. DNA of the CDR3: TGTGCCAGTAGTATACAGGACACTGAAGCTTTCTTT.

This chain joins TRBV11-2 and TRBJ1-1; D ambiguous. V was shortened by 1 base and J by 4 bases, with 7 bases between the two germline ends. The CDR3 spans 13 residues. Germline CDR1 and CDR2: SGHAT and FQNNGV. The CDR3, as DNA: TGTGCCAGCAGCTTAGTACTAGGCACTGAAGCTTTCTTT. Its translation: CASSLVLGTEAFF.

The V and J genes are TRBV28 and TRBJ2-1; D is possibly TRBD1 (8 bases). V dropped 5 bases and J dropped 4 bases, with 18 bases sitting between them. Germline CDR1 is MDHEN and CDR2 is SYDVKM. The CDR3 length is 16 residues. The CDR3: CASSGRGQATYNEQFF. The CDR3 region has the DNA TGTGCCAGCAGTGGGAGGGGACAGGCTACATACAATGAGCAGTTCTTC.

This sequence joins TRBV9 and TRBJ2-7; D perhaps matches TRBD2 (6 bases). CDR1 is SGDLS and CDR2 is YYNGEE in the germline V gene. The CDR3 runs to 15 residues. Deletions cut 4 bases from V and 4 bases from J, with 18 bases between. This chain's CDR3 is CASSPQGVAGYEQYF. The CDR3 DNA is TGTGCCAGCAGCCCACAAGGTGTGGCGGGGTACGAGCAGTACTTC.

Of note for this clone: This same CDR3 is encoded by further DNA sequences in the sample. The chain has TRBV18 and TRBJ1-6; 7 bases agree with TRBD1. The CDR3 runs 13 residues. The germline V gene encodes CDR1 KGHSH and CDR2 LQKENI. Trimming at V came to 3 bases and at J to 10 bases, leaving 3 bases not matched to a gene. The CDR3 here is CASSPDRASPLHF. CDR3 bases: TGTGCCAGCTCACCCGACAGGGCCTCACCCCTCCACTTT.

This chain uses TRBV5-1 with TRBJ1-3; TRBD1 is a possible D gene (5 bases). This CDR3 comprises 16 residues. V shed 4 bases and J shed 4 bases, with 18 bases lying between them. CDR1 SGHRS and CDR2 YFSETQ come from the germline V gene. The CDR3 nucleotides read TGCGCCAGCAGCGATACCCAGGGTTCGAGAGGAAACACCATATATTTT. Translating gives CASSDTQGSRGNTIYF.

This clone appeared a few times. J is TRBJ1-1 and V is TRBV27; 7 bases are shared with TRBD1. The CDR3 runs 14 residues. Trimming cost V 6 bases and J 2 bases; bases outside gene matches: 6. Germline CDR1 is MNHEY and CDR2 is SMNVEV (reference sequence). The CDR3 coding sequence is TGTGCCAGCAGGACAGGGACATCCAACACTGAAGCTTTCTTT. It codes for CASRTGTSNTEAFF.

The chain carries TRBV5-8 and TRBJ2-3; TRBD2 matches 8 bases. The germline V gene has CDR1 SGHTS and CDR2 YDEGEE. Trimming removed 8 bases from V and 6 bases from J; junction bases left unmatched: 11. This CDR3 region has 14 residues. CDR3 sequence (DNA): TGTGCCAGGTCGGGGGGGCCGCTCGATGATACGCAGTATTTT. It translates to CARSGGPLDDTQYF.

V gene TRBV11-3 combines with J gene TRBJ2-1; D perhaps matches TRBD2 (5 bases). Germline V gene data show CDR1 as SGHNT and CDR2 as YENEEA. Trimming pared 5 bases from V and 0 bases from J, leaving 17 bases between. The CDR3 is made up of 17 amino acids. The CDR3 reads CASSLTASRSSYNEQFF. CDR3 DNA sequence: TGTGCCAGCAGCCTTACCGCTAGCAGAAGCTCCTACAATGAGCAGTTCTTC.

This chain joins TRBV4-3 and TRBJ2-1; 10 bases line up with TRBD1. The CDR3 sequence is 18 residues long. With V trimmed by 0 bases and J by 8 bases, 13 bases remained unmatched. Germline V CDR1 and CDR2: LGHNA, YSLEER. The CDR3 loop reads CASSQDRVLGQGRYEQFF. CDR3 DNA: TGCGCCAGCAGCCAAGATAGAGTGCTGGGACAGGGGAGGTATGAGCAGTTCTTC.

This chain connects TRBV11-2 to TRBJ1-2, with D maybe TRBD1 (5 bases). Germline CDR1 is SGHAT and CDR2 is FQNNGV. V was pared by 1 base and J by 1 base, with 10 bases between. The CDR3 runs 15 residues. The CDR3 here is CASSLGQGNNYGYTF. In DNA form, the CDR3 reads TGTGCCAGCAGCTTAGGGCAGGGTAATAACTATGGCTACACCTTC.

The chain combines TRBV9 with TRBJ2-1, with 9 bases aligning to TRBD2. There are 15 residues in the CDR3. Germline V gene data show CDR1 as SGDLS and CDR2 as YYNGEE. V lost 0 bases and J lost 6; bases outside the gene matches: 4. CDR3 sequence reads: CASSVVAGAGNEQFF. CDR3 DNA sequence: TGTGCCAGCAGCGTAGTAGCGGGGGCGGGCAATGAGCAGTTCTTC.

The rearrangement uses TRBV5-5 and TRBJ1-2, with D unresolved. Trimming took 1 base from V and 0 from J, leaving 10 bases between them. This CDR3 has 15 residues. The germline V gene has CDR1 SGHKS and CDR2 YYEKEE (reference sequence). The CDR3 DNA sequence: TGTGCCAGCAGCTTGATGCAGAATGCTAACTATGGCTACACCTTC. Translated, it gives CASSLMQNANYGYTF.